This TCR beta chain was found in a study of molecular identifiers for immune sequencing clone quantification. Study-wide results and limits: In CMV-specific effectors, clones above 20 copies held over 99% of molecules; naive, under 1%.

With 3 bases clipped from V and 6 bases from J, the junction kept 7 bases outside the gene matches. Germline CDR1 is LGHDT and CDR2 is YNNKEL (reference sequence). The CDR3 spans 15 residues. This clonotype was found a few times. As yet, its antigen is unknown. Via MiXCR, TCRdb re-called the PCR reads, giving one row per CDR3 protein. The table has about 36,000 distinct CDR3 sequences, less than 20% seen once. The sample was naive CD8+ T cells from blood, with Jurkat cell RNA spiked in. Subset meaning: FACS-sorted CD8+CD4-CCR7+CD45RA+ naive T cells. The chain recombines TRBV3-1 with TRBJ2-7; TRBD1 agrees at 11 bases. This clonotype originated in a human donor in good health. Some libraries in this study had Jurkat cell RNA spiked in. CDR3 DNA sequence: TGTGCCAGCAGCCAGGCCGGGACAGGGGGTCGCGAGCAGTACTTC. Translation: CASSQAGTGGREQYF.